Shown below are 10 T cell receptor beta chains from a single sample sequenced in a study of cytomegalovirus exposure and HLA in healthy donors. Primers included in the PCR were 60 Vbeta and 13 Jbeta primers. This table comes from immunoSEQ multiplex PCR, and its TCRdb copy is limited to in-frame clones, with some not included. The sample spans some 84,000 clones; the ten largest clones claim 0.5% to 0.65%. Sequencing input: PBMCs. These receptor sequences come from a man aged 50 or older in good health and CMV-seronegative.

The chain employs TRBV5-1 and TRBJ2-5; 7 bases fit TRBD2. Germline V lookup: CDR1 SGHRS, CDR2 YFSETQ. The CDR3 has 14 amino acids. V lost 1 base to trimming and J lost 5 bases; unmatched junction nucleotides: 5. The CDR3 protein is CASSLSGSGETQYF. CDR3 in DNA: TGCGCCAGCAGCTTGTCTGGTAGCGGGGAGACCCAGTACTTC.

The CDR3, as DNA: TGTGCCAGCAGTCCCACAGGGCGCGGGGCCAACGTCCTGACTTTC. As protein: CASSPTGRGANVLTF. The chain has TRBV6-6 and TRBJ2-6; tentatively, D is TRBD1 (6 bases). The CDR3 runs to 15 residues. V was trimmed by 5 bases and J by 4 bases, leaving 12 bases between them. Germline V gene sequence: CDR1 MNHNY, CDR2 SVGAGI (reference sequence).

The rearrangement uses TRBV9 and TRBJ1-5; no definite D call. V lost 4 bases, J lost 0 bases, and 11 bases lay in between. This CDR3 region has 15 residues. Germline V lookup: CDR1 SGDLS, CDR2 YYNGEE. Written as DNA, the CDR3 is TGTGCCAGCAGCCCTGAACAATATAGCAATCAGCCCCAGCATTTT. Translated, it gives CASSPEQYSNQPQHF.

This chain uses TRBV27 with TRBJ1-2, with 8 nucleotides matching TRBD1. With 4 bases clipped from V and 6 bases from J, the junction kept 10 bases outside the gene matches. The CDR3 consists of 15 residues. CDR1 is MNHEY, CDR2 SMNVEV, per germline (reference sequence). The CDR3 sequence is CASSSPGGAFNGYTF. For the CDR3, the DNA is TGTGCCAGCAGTTCCCCAGGGGGCGCATTTAATGGCTACACCTTC.

DNA for the CDR3: TGCAGCGTTCGGGACAGGGCGGCAACTAATGAAAAACTGTTTTTT. Protein: CSVRDRAATNEKLFF. V usage is TRBV29-1 and J usage is TRBJ1-4; 9 nucleotides line up with TRBD1. The germline V gene has CDR1 SQVTM and CDR2 ANQGSEA. V lost 5 bases to trimming and J lost 0 bases; unmatched junction nucleotides: 4. This CDR3 is 15 amino acids long.

V gene TRBV28 combines with J gene TRBJ1-1; tentative D call: TRBD1 (5 bases). The CDR3 contains 13 residues. CDR1 MDHEN and CDR2 SYDVKM come from the germline V gene. The ends were cut back, 11 bases at V and 1 base at J, with 14 bases in the middle. The DNA for the CDR3 is TGTGCCGGGGGGAGGCCGGAGAACACTGAAGCTTTCTTT. Translation: CAGGRPENTEAFF.

With regard to this clone: One junction end does not reproduce the germline sequence, and a read error may be involved. The chain combines TRBV9 with TRBJ1-3, with D maybe TRBD1 (6 bases). The CDR3 contains 15 residues. Germline-derived CDR1 and CDR2 are SGDLS and YYNGEE. The CDR3 region has the DNA TGTGCCAGCAGCTTGGACAGCTACTCTAGAAACACCATATATTTT. It translates to CASSLDSYSRNTIYF.

The chain uses TRBV7-9 and TRBJ1-1; D uncertain. Germline assignment: CDR1 SEHNR and CDR2 FQNEAQ (reference sequence). The CDR3 runs 14 residues. Trimming removed 3 bases from V and 4 bases from J, with 12 bases in between. Written as DNA, the CDR3 is TGTGCCAGCAGCTTGAGGGTTTCGGGCACTGAAGCTTTCTTT. It specifies CASSLRVSGTEAFF.

The gene calls are TRBV6-6 and TRBJ1-1; 9 bases map to TRBD1. CDR3 length: 13 amino acids. Germline V gene lookup returns CDR1 MNHNY and CDR2 SVGAGI (reference sequence). V shed 2 bases and J 5 bases; nucleotides not matched to a gene: 0. The CDR3: CASSYDRGTEAFF. Here the CDR3 DNA reads TGTGCCAGCAGTTACGACAGGGGGACTGAAGCTTTCTTT.

The chain carries TRBV2 and TRBJ1-5; D not certain. The CDR3 is 13 residues long. Trimming removed 7 bases at V and 15 bases at J, with 22 bases between. Looked up from germline, CDR1 is SNHLY and CDR2 is FYNNEI. The CDR3 reads CASTISVSGKAHF. CDR3 nucleotides: TGTGCCAGCACCATTTCTGTGTCAGGTAAAGCGCATTTT.